A single sample is the source of the 23 T cell receptor beta chains below, sequenced in a study of T cells in Graves' hyperthyroidism and ophthalmopathy. From RNA transcripts, TCR beta CDR3 regions were amplified. With the HTBI primer set, the TCR CDR3 went through a first round of RT-PCR. TCRdb reprocessed the multiplex PCR reads via MiXCR and lists one record per CDR3 protein. The table lists hundreds of thousands of distinct CDR3 sequences, 13% to 15% of them singletons. Sequenced sample: blood. Receptors were obtained from a woman aged 45-65 years with Graves' ophthalmopathy.

On this clonotype itself: This may stem from a read error, because a much larger clone lies one nucleotide away. The chain uses TRBV27 and TRBJ1-4, with TRBD1 as a possible D gene (6 bases). This CDR3 has 14 amino acids. Germline V gene sequence: CDR1 MNHEY, CDR2 SMNVEV (reference sequence). Trimming took 6 bases from V and 8 from J, leaving 16 bases between them. This CDR3 reads CASRRSGAGEKLFF. The CDR3 bases are TGTGCCAGCAGGCGATCAGGGGCGGGGGAAAAACTGTTTTTT.

This chain joins TRBV24-1 and TRBJ1-5, with D maybe TRBD1 (6 bases). This CDR3 contains 14 residues. CDR1 is KGHDR and CDR2 is SFDVKD in the germline V gene. V was cut by 9 bases and J by 6 bases, with 17 bases left in between. The CDR3 DNA follows: TGTGCCACCGAGGGGGACGAAAGAGGTCAGCCCCAGCATTTT. Amino acid sequence: CATEGDERGQPQHF.

The chain is built from TRBV2 and TRBJ2-4, with TRBD1 as a possible D gene (5 bases). Germline CDR1 is SNHLY and CDR2 is FYNNEI. V shed 7 bases and J shed 5 bases, with 12 bases lying between them. The CDR3 runs 13 residues. The CDR3 nucleotides are TGTGCCAGCACCTTGGACACCGAAAACATTCAGTACTTC. Translated, it gives CASTLDTENIQYF.

This clonotype was seen ten or more times. The gene calls are TRBV3-1 and TRBJ2-1; 8 nucleotides align to TRBD2. The CDR3 consists of 16 residues. V dropped 4 bases and J dropped 5; count of bases not matched to a gene: 10. Germline CDR1 LGHDT, CDR2 YNNKEL (reference sequence). In nucleotides, the CDR3 is TGTGCCAGCAGCCTTTATCCCGGGACTAGTAACAATGAGCAGTTCTTC. This sequence encodes CASSLYPGTSNNEQFF.

The sample holds a few counts of this clonotype. The V and J genes are TRBV19 and TRBJ2-1; D unresolved. Deletions cut 3 bases from V and 3 bases from J, with 9 bases between. The CDR3 contains 14 residues. In germline, CDR1 is LNHDA, CDR2 SQIVND (reference sequence). The chain's CDR3 is CASSILRNYNEQFF. The CDR3 nucleotides read TGTGCCAGTAGTATTTTGAGGAACTACAATGAGCAGTTCTTC.

Points on this clonotype: Compared with germline, one end of the junction differs, possibly owing to a read error. The chain couples TRBV11-2 to TRBJ2-2; D not certain. This CDR3 region has 16 residues. In germline, CDR1 is SGHAT, CDR2 FQNNGV. CDR3 loop: CVSSLSSIRVSGELFF. Here the CDR3 DNA reads TGTGTCAGCAGCTTATCGTCGATTCGGGTATCCGGGGAGCTGTTTTTT.

The sample holds many counts of this clonotype. This chain connects TRBV7-8 to TRBJ2-1, with D tentatively TRBD1 (6 bases). The CDR3 runs 16 residues. CDR1 and CDR2 (germline): SGHVS, FQNEAQ. Trimming shortened V by 6 bases and J by 4 bases, and 19 bases separated the two germline ends. The CDR3 DNA sequence: TGTGCCAGCAGACGGAGACAGGCGGAAAAATACAATGAGCAGTTCTTC. Translation: CASRRRQAEKYNEQFF. The full variable domain, its missing parts supplied by reference TRBV7-8 and TRBJ2-1, is GAGVSQSPRYKVAKRGQDVALRCDPISGHVSLFWYQQALGQGPEFLTYFQNEAQLDKSGLPSDRFFAERPEGSVSTLKIQRTQQEDSAVYLCASRRRQAEKYNEQFFGPGTRLTVL.

A few counts support this clonotype. The V call is TRBV19, the J call TRBJ1-2; 7 nucleotides align to TRBD1. Unmatched junction bases numbered 10, after V lost 5 bases and J lost 4 bases. The CDR3 runs 15 residues. Germline CDR1 and CDR2: LNHDA and SQIVND (reference sequence). The CDR3 loop reads CASSSDRASVYGYTF. DNA for the CDR3: TGTGCCAGTAGTTCCGACAGGGCCTCTGTCTATGGCTACACCTTC.

The chain has TRBV7-3 and TRBJ1-1, with a tentative D call TRBD1 (6 bases). The CDR3 is 14 amino acids. Germline V lookup: CDR1 SGHTA, CDR2 FQGTGA. Trimming cost V 5 bases and J 2 bases, with 12 bases left between them. Here the CDR3 DNA reads TGTGCCAGCAGCCAGGGACATGCAAACACTGAAGCTTTCTTT. Its protein product is CASSQGHANTEAFF.

V is TRBV20-1 and J is TRBJ2-1; 8 bases align to TRBD2. CDR1 is DFQATT and CDR2 is SNEGSKA in the germline V gene (reference sequence). The CDR3 loop spans 15 amino acids. Trimming at V came to 6 bases and at J to 3 bases, leaving 10 bases not matched to a gene. CDR3 bases: TGCAGTGCAAGAAGTCGGGAGGGTGGCTACAATGAGCAGTTCTTC. This translates into CSARSREGGYNEQFF.

This clonotype came up many times. The chain links TRBV12-3 or TRBV12-4 to TRBJ2-5, with 11 bases aligning to TRBD1. Trimming at V came to 6 bases and at J to 5 bases, leaving 5 bases not matched to a gene. CDR3 length: 14 residues. Here the CDR3 DNA reads TGTGCCAGCAGAGGACAGGGGGCTCCTGAGACCCAGTACTTC. Its protein is CASRGQGAPETQYF.

This clonotype was found a few times. This chain links TRBV20-1 with TRBJ2-7, with a weak D call TRBD2 (6 bases). The V and J ends lost 3 bases and 2 bases respectively, with 11 bases between them. This CDR3 comprises 13 residues. CDR1 and CDR2 (germline): DFQATT, SNEGSKA (reference sequence). CDR3 DNA: TGCAGTGCTAGCGGGAGTTATCCCTACGAGCAGTACTTC. This codes for CSASGSYPYEQYF.

This clonotype was counted many times. The chain employs TRBV7-3 and TRBJ2-7; D gene ambiguous. The CDR3 loop spans 16 amino acids. V shed 5 bases and J shed 7 bases, with 24 bases lying between them. CDR1 is SGHTA and CDR2 is FQGTGA in the germline V gene. CDR3 sequence reads: CASSPLPPRTSREQYF. The CDR3 DNA reads as TGTGCCAGCAGCCCACTCCCCCCCCGGACCTCCCGGGAGCAGTACTTC.

This clonotype was recorded at least ten times. The V call is TRBV6-1, the J call TRBJ2-3; a weak D match, TRBD2 (6 bases). The germline V and J ends were trimmed by 5 bases and 4 bases, with 7 bases remaining between them. Germline lookup yields CDR1 MNHNS and CDR2 SASEGT. The CDR3 runs 12 residues. The chain's CDR3 is CASSTGADTQYF. CDR3 DNA sequence: TGTGCCAGCAGTACGGGAGCAGATACGCAGTATTTT.

This clonotype was counted ten times or more. The chain carries TRBV2 and TRBJ2-7, with 14 bases that match TRBD2. The V segment lost 6 bases and the J segment 0 bases; nucleotides outside the gene matches: 25. The V gene's germline CDR1 is SNHLY and CDR2 FYNNEI. The CDR3 extends over 23 amino acids. The CDR3 loop reads CASSPPTDIPTSGRARSSYEQYF. CDR3 nucleotide sequence: TGTGCCAGCAGCCCCCCGACGGACATCCCGACTAGCGGGAGGGCCCGGAGCTCCTACGAGCAGTACTTC.

The sample holds many counts of this clonotype. The chain employs TRBV28 and TRBJ2-7; D is unresolved. This CDR3 contains 16 residues. Germline V lookup: CDR1 MDHEN, CDR2 SYDVKM. The germline V and J ends were trimmed by 6 bases and 0 bases, with 18 bases remaining between them. This CDR3 is CASRVSPLGGSYEQYF. The CDR3 DNA reads as TGTGCCAGCAGGGTCTCCCCTCTGGGCGGCTCCTACGAGCAGTACTTC.

This clonotype was seen more than once but under ten times. The rearrangement uses TRBV3-1 and TRBJ2-5; tentative D call: TRBD1 (6 bases). The CDR3 sequence is 16 residues long. The V gene lost 4 bases and the J gene lost 5 bases, with 20 bases spanning the gap. Germline V CDR1 and CDR2: LGHDT, YNNKEL (reference sequence). The CDR3 spells CASSPPDRGIYETQYF. The CDR3 DNA sequence: TGTGCCAGCAGCCCCCCCGATAGGGGGATTTATGAGACCCAGTACTTC.

This clonotype has a count of ten or more. The J gene is TRBJ1-1, the V gene TRBV7-2; no firm D call. CDR1 SGHTA and CDR2 FQGNSA come from the germline V gene. The CDR3 is 15 amino acids. V gave up 1 base and J gave up 6 bases, with 15 bases separating them. The CDR3 loop is CASSLVLGSAPEAFF. The CDR3, as DNA: TGTGCCAGCAGCTTAGTGCTTGGGTCAGCCCCTGAAGCTTTCTTT.

This clonotype was counted many times. This chain connects TRBV18 to TRBJ2-2, with D possibly TRBD1 on 6 matching bases. V was trimmed by 3 bases and J by 2 bases, leaving 19 bases between them. The CDR3 sequence is 18 residues long. CDR1 is KGHSH, CDR2 LQKENI, per germline. Written as DNA, the CDR3 is TGTGCCAGCTCACCGATCGTCGTGGACAGCATCAACACCGGGGAGCTGTTTTTT. Translation gives CASSPIVVDSINTGELFF.

The V and J genes are TRBV4-2 and TRBJ2-3; 8 bases agree with TRBD2. This CDR3 spans 16 amino acids. J was trimmed by 2 bases and V by 6 bases; bases with no gene match: 10. Looked up from germline, CDR1 is LGHNA and CDR2 is YNFKEQ. CDR3 in DNA: TGTGCCAGCAGACCCGGGACTAGTTCGATCACAGATACGCAGTATTTT. This sequence encodes CASRPGTSSITDTQYF.

This clonotype was counted ten times or more. This chain links TRBV5-1 with TRBJ2-7; D gene unclear. The germline CDR1 and CDR2 sequences are SGHRS and YFSETQ. Trimming cost V 0 bases and J 1 base, with 8 bases left between them. The CDR3 sequence is 14 residues long. CDR3 DNA sequence: TGCGCCAGCAGCTTGGACGGCACTTCCTACGAGCAGTACTTC. Amino acid sequence: CASSLDGTSYEQYF.

This clonotype was observed at least ten times. The V call is TRBV7-2, the J call TRBJ2-3; D remains unclear. CDR1 and CDR2 (germline): SGHTA, FQGNSA. Trimming removed 7 bases from V and 0 bases from J, with 20 bases in between. This CDR3 region has 17 residues. The CDR3 coding sequence is TGTGCCAGCACCGCCCGGAGAAGCGCCATAAGCACAGATACGCAGTATTTT. Its translation: CASTARRSAISTDTQYF.

Notes on this clonotype: This may be a read error: a much more frequent sequence differs by one nucleotide. In DNA, the CDR3 is TGTGCCAGCAGTCCACTTCCGGGACAGCGATTGGACACTGAAGCTTTCTTT. Encoded protein: CASSPLPGQRLDTEAFF. This chain connects TRBV28 to TRBJ1-1, with 7 positions matching TRBD1. Germline values: CDR1 MDHEN, CDR2 SYDVKM. With V trimmed by 5 bases and J by 3 bases, 15 bases remained unmatched. The CDR3 length is 17 residues.